These T cell receptor beta chains were read from a single sample in a study of blood T cell repertoires in COVID-19. The repertoire was sequenced with immunoSEQ multiplex PCR; TCRdb's copy has only in-frame clones and lacks some. The sample holds about 89,000 clones, more than 70% seen once. Sample: peripheral blood. The receptor source for this set is a man aged 60 to 69 with acute or convalescent COVID-19. Both conserved end residues are part of each CDR3. The order of the fields is V gene, clone size, J gene, D gene, CDR3 DNA, CDR3 protein. The D gene is left open where the match is weak. Rows may omit the clone size; those that give it use once, few, many or a size class.

>TRBV5-1|NA|TRBJ2-5|TRBD2
TGCGCCAGCAGCTTGGGTTTTGGTCTAGCGGAACCAGAGACCCAGTACTTC
CASSLGFGLAEPETQYF
>TRBV2|once|TRBJ2-2|TRBD2
TGTGCCAGCAGTGACCCTAGCGGGGGGGCGAACACCGGGGAGCTGTTTTTT
CASSDPSGGANTGELFF
>TRBV5-1|NA|TRBJ2-7|NA
TGCGCCAGCGGGAGAGGCGGGACGAGAAGCTCCTACGAGCAGTACTTC
CASGRGGTRSSYEQYF
>TRBV29-1|NA|TRBJ1-2|TRBD1
TGCAGCGCAGGGACAGGGATATCGGCTAACTATGGCTACACCTTC
CSAGTGISANYGYTF
>TRBV2|NA|TRBJ2-2|TRBD2
TGTGCCAGCAGTAAGACTAGCGGGGGCGCTAACACCGGGGAGCTGTTTTTT
CASSKTSGGANTGELFF
>TRBV5-1|few|TRBJ1-1|TRBD1
TGCGCCAGCAGCACTTTGACAGGGGCCGGCACTGAAGCTTTCTTT
CASSTLTGAGTEAFF
>TRBV24-1|NA|TRBJ1-1|TRBD1
TGTGCCACCAGTGATTCCAGAAAATTAACCGGACAGGGGGCGACCACTGAAGCTTTCTTT
CATSDSRKLTGQGATTEAFF
>TRBV4-1|NA|TRBJ2-1|NA
TGCGCCAGCAGCCATGTAGTGAGTACTCACAATGAGCAGTTCTTC
CASSHVVSTHNEQFF
>TRBV5-1|NA|TRBJ1-1|TRBD1
TGCGCCAGCAGCTACTCTGACAGGGGGGTTTCAGCTTTCTTT
CASSYSDRGVSAFF
>TRBV5-1|NA|TRBJ2-6|TRBD1
TGCGCCAGCAGCCCTACATCCTTCTACAGGGGCTCTGGGGCCAACGTCCTGACTTTC
CASSPTSFYRGSGANVLTF
>TRBV6-4|NA|TRBJ2-2|NA
TGTGCCAGCAGTCCCGAGGGGGGGCCCACCGGGGAGCTGTTTTTT
CASSPEGGPTGELFF
>TRBV21-1|NA|TRBJ1-5|NA
TGTGCCAGCAGCAAAGCATTTACTTCTCCTAAGCAGCCCCAGCATTTT
CASSKAFTSPKQPQHF
>TRBV5-4|NA|TRBJ2-1|NA
TGTGCCAGCAGCTCACCTAGCGACAATGAGCAGTTCTTC
CASSSPSDNEQFF
>TRBV5-1|NA|TRBJ1-4|NA
TGCGCCAGCAGACTACAGGGTACTAATGAAAAACTGTTTTTT
CASRLQGTNEKLFF
>TRBV27|NA|TRBJ1-5|NA
TGTGCCAGCAGTCCTCTGACAGGTCAACAGCCCCAGCATTTT
CASSPLTGQQPQHF
>TRBV11-2|NA|TRBJ2-7|TRBD1
TGTGCCAGCAGCCGGGACAGCTATTACGAGCAGTACTTC
CASSRDSYYEQYF
>TRBV28|NA|TRBJ2-7|TRBD2
TGTGCCAGCAGTTCTCCCACTAGCGGGAGTAGGAACGAGCAGTACTTC
CASSSPTSGSRNEQYF